This T cell receptor beta chain is drawn from a study of early T cells in non-severe SARS-CoV-2 infection. Study in general: Bulk RNA taken from unsorted whole blood was sequenced, leaving chains unpaired.

General study points: A preference for anti-spike CD8 responses marked VDJdb matching, which missed private and CD4 specificities.

Individual cDNA molecules received unique molecular identifiers. TCRdb reprocessed the 5' RACE reads with MiXCR, giving one entry per CDR3 protein. The sample carries roughly 120,000 distinct CDR3 sequences, around 14% recorded once. This clonotype was detected a few times. The target antigen is unknown. The CDR3 consists of 15 residues. Germline CDR1 reads MNHEY; CDR2 reads SVGEGT. V was shortened by 2 bases and J by 9 bases, with 14 bases between the two germline ends. The V gene is TRBV6-2 or TRBV6-3, the J gene TRBJ1-6, with D perhaps TRBD1 (5 bases). Sequencing was performed on whole blood. The sequence was collected from an adult who was a healthcare worker with PCR-confirmed SARS-CoV-2 infection or an uninfected control (not recorded which). This CDR3 reads CASSYRLERGSPLHF. CDR3 sequence (DNA): TGTGCCAGCAGTTACCGTTTAGAAAGGGGTTCACCCCTCCACTTT.